Following are 16 T cell receptor beta chains from one sample sequenced in a study of shared clonotypes between healthy human individuals. The protocol was immunoSEQ multiplex PCR, while the TCRdb copy is restricted to in-frame clones and leaves out a portion. The table includes a few million clones, roughly nine tenths detected once. Sequencing was done on a sample of naive CD4+ T cells sorted from blood. Described subset: CD45RA+ positively selected. The receptor source for this set is a man aged 18-30 years in good health.

The chain recombines TRBV25-1 with TRBJ2-7; perhaps TRBD1 as D (7 bases). Per the germline V gene, CDR1 is MGHDK and CDR2 is SYGVNS. The V gene lost 6 bases and the J gene lost 7 bases, with 19 bases spanning the gap. The CDR3 loop spans 14 amino acids. The CDR3 region has the DNA TGTGCCAGCAGGCCGACAGGGACTTCTGGTGAGCAGTACTTC. Its translation is CASRPTGTSGEQYF.

The chain couples TRBV11-2 to TRBJ1-2; 8 bases fit TRBD1. Germline trimming cut 7 bases from V and 7 bases from J; bases unmatched to any gene: 8. Germline V gene data show CDR1 as SGHAT and CDR2 as FQNNGV. The CDR3 covers 13 residues. The CDR3 DNA reads as TGTGCCAGCACCCCGAGTGACAGGGGTGGCTACACCTTC. Translation gives CASTPSDRGGYTF.

The chain joins TRBV28 to TRBJ2-4; tentative D call: TRBD1 (6 bases). This CDR3 has 14 amino acids. V was clipped by 5 bases and J by 9 bases, with 17 bases between them. Germline CDR1 and CDR2: MDHEN and SYDVKM. DNA of the CDR3: TGTGCCAGCAGTGTAATTTACAGGGTCGGCATTCAGTACTTC. It encodes CASSVIYRVGIQYF.

The chain links TRBV10-3 to TRBJ2-2; D possibly corresponds to TRBD2 (5 bases). Germline V gene data show CDR1 as ENHRY and CDR2 as SYGVKD. This CDR3 contains 13 residues. The V end was cut by 7 bases, the J end by 5 bases, with 11 bases between. The CDR3 loop reads CAINRVATGELFF. The CDR3 coding sequence is TGTGCCATCAATAGGGTAGCGACCGGGGAGCTGTTTTTT.

The chain links TRBV15 to TRBJ2-1; TRBD2 matches 10 bases. The germline V gene has CDR1 LNHNV and CDR2 YYDKDF (reference sequence). The CDR3 runs 17 residues. V shed 0 bases and J 8 bases; nucleotides not matched to a gene: 10. CDR3 coding DNA: TGTGCCACCAGCAGAGAACCAGCGGGGGGGCTAGGCGATGAGCAGTTCTTC. Protein product: CATSREPAGGLGDEQFF.

The chain links TRBV30 to TRBJ1-2; tentative D call: TRBD1 (5 bases). Trimming removed 6 bases from V and 0 bases from J, with 11 bases in between. The germline V gene has CDR1 GTSNPN and CDR2 SVGIG (reference sequence). The CDR3 spans 13 residues. The chain's CDR3 is CACPRAANYGYTF. Here the CDR3 DNA reads TGTGCCTGTCCCAGGGCAGCTAACTATGGCTACACCTTC.

The chain carries TRBV14 and TRBJ1-2; D is perhaps TRBD1 (5 bases). Germline V gene data show CDR1 as SGHDN and CDR2 as FVKESK. The CDR3 has 16 amino acids. V gave up 0 bases and J gave up 3 bases, with 14 bases separating them. The CDR3 loop reads CASSQETGQWDYGYTF. The CDR3 bases are TGTGCCAGCAGCCAAGAAACAGGTCAGTGGGACTATGGCTACACCTTC. The full variable domain, in which reference TRBV14 and TRBJ1-2 provide the parts outside the CDR3, is EAGVTQFPSHSVIEKGQTVTLRCDPISGHDNLYWYRRVMGKEIKFLLHFVKESKQDESGMPNNRFLAERTGGTYSTLKVQPAELEDSGVYFCASSQETGQWDYGYTFGSGTRLTVV.

The gene calls are TRBV30 and TRBJ1-2, with D tentatively TRBD1 (6 bases). Germline V gene lookup returns CDR1 GTSNPN and CDR2 SVGIG (reference sequence). V was shortened by 2 bases and J by 5 bases, with 15 bases between the two germline ends. The CDR3 totals 14 residues. The CDR3 spells CAWSPRGGLYGYTF. In DNA, the CDR3 is TGTGCCTGGAGTCCAAGGGGGGGGCTTTATGGCTACACCTTC.

CDR3 bases: TGCGCCAGCAGCCCAACCTGGGACAGCGAAGCTTTCTTT. Protein product: CASSPTWDSEAFF. The chain combines TRBV5-1 with TRBJ1-1, with 7 bases aligning to TRBD1. V was clipped by 4 bases and J by 8 bases; unmatched bases: 8. The CDR3 spans 13 residues. CDR1 is SGHRS and CDR2 is YFSETQ in the germline V gene.

The chain is built from TRBV5-1 and TRBJ1-2, with D perhaps matching TRBD1 (6 bases). Trimming took off 3 bases at V and 0 bases at J, with 18 bases between the two ends. Germline V lookup: CDR1 SGHRS, CDR2 YFSETQ. The CDR3 contains 17 residues. CDR3 sequence: CASSWGPTGVANYGYTF. The CDR3 DNA reads TGCGCCAGCAGCTGGGGGCCGACCGGCGTAGCTAACTATGGCTACACCTTC. Supplemented by reference TRBV5-1 and TRBJ1-2, the full variable domain reads KAGVTQTPRYLIKTRGQQVTLSCSPISGHRSVSWYQQTPGQGLQFLFEYFSETQRNKGNFPGRFSGRQFSNSRSEMNVSTLELGDSALYLCASSWGPTGVANYGYTFGSGTRLTVV.

CDR3 DNA sequence: TGTGCCAGCAGTTATAGTGACGAGCAGTACTTC. Encoded protein: CASSYSDEQYF. The chain couples TRBV6-6 to TRBJ2-7; no reliable D call. CDR1 and CDR2 (germline): MNHNY, SVGAGI (reference sequence). CDR3 size: 11 residues. V lost 3 bases and J 5 bases, leaving 5 bases between the germline ends.

The chain uses TRBV25-1 and TRBJ2-7; TRBD1 is a possible D gene (5 bases). The CDR3 contains 14 residues. Germline CDR1 and CDR2: MGHDK and SYGVNS. Trimming left V 1 base short and J 4 bases short, with 11 bases between. Here the CDR3 DNA reads TGTGCCAGCAGTGAATTTGACAGTACTTACGAGCAGTACTTC. Amino acid sequence: CASSEFDSTYEQYF.

The V and J genes are TRBV7-9 and TRBJ1-4; no definite D call. Germline V gene sequence: CDR1 SEHNR, CDR2 FQNEAQ (reference sequence). The CDR3 totals 16 residues. Trimming shortened V by 5 bases and J by 3 bases, and 16 bases separated the two germline ends. CDR3 sequence: CASSPKAWAANEKLFF. The CDR3 DNA reads TGTGCCAGCAGCCCGAAGGCTTGGGCCGCTAATGAAAAACTGTTTTTT.

V usage is TRBV4-1 and J usage is TRBJ2-3; 9 bases fit TRBD2. CDR3 length: 17 residues. The trim removed 4 bases at V and 0 bases at J, leaving 8 bases unmatched. Germline V CDR1 and CDR2: MGHRA, YSYEKL. The CDR3 here is CASSPSGTLLSTDTQYF. Here the CDR3 DNA reads TGCGCCAGCAGCCCTAGCGGGACCTTACTTAGCACAGATACGCAGTATTTT.

The rearrangement links TRBV7-8 to TRBJ2-7, with D unresolved. The germline CDR1 and CDR2 sequences are SGHVS and FQNEAQ. Trimming removed 5 bases from V and 2 bases from J, with 16 bases in between. The CDR3 loop spans 15 amino acids. In DNA, the CDR3 is TGTGCCAGCAGCCCGCTACAGACTCGCACCTACGAGCAGTACTTC. It codes for CASSPLQTRTYEQYF.

With respect to this clone: The sample holds other DNA sequences that translate to the same CDR3. This chain joins TRBV5-1 and TRBJ1-1; D gene ambiguous. The germline CDR1 and CDR2 sequences are SGHRS and YFSETQ. This CDR3 contains 15 residues. V lost 0 bases and J lost 1, with 10 bases in between. In DNA form, the CDR3 reads TGCGCCAGCAGCTTGGCCGGAACAGCGAACACTGAAGCTTTCTTT. Its protein is CASSLAGTANTEAFF.